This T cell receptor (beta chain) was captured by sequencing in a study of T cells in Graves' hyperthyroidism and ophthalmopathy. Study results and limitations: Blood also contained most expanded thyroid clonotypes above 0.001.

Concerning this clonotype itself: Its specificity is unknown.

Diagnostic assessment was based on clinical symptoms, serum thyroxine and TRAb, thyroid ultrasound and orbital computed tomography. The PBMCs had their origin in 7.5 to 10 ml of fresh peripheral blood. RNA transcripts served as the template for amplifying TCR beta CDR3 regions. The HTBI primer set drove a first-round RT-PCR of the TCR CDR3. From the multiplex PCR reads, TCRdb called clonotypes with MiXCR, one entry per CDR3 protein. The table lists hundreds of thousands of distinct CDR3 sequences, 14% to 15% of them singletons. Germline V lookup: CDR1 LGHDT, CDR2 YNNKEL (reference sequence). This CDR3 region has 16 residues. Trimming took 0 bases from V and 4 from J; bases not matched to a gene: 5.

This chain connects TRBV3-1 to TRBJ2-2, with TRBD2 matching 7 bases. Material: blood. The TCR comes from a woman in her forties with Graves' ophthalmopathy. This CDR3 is CASSQDSGGSTGELFF. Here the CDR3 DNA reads TGTGCCAGCAGCCAAGACTCGGGCGGGAGCACCGGGGAGCTGTTTTTT.